The 30 T cell receptor beta chains given below trace back to one sample, sequenced in a study of blood T cell repertoires in COVID-19. Repertoires were generated with immunoSEQ multiplex PCR, while TCRdb's copy carries only in-frame clones and drops some. The table lists 140,000 to 150,000 clones, 80% of them singletons. Sequencing was done on a sample of peripheral blood. Source of these receptors: a man in his sixties with active or convalescent COVID-19.

V usage is TRBV6-5 and J usage is TRBJ2-7; TRBD1 agrees at 9 bases. The CDR3 has 14 residues. V was pared by 6 bases and J by 4 bases, with 7 bases of the junction left unmatched. CDR1 and CDR2 from the germline V gene are MNHEY and SVGAGI. Written as DNA, the CDR3 is TGTGCCAGCAGCCGGGACAGGGAAGGGTACGAGCAGTACTTC. Translation: CASSRDREGYEQYF.

This clone came up a few times. The chain links TRBV28 to TRBJ1-2; TRBD1 matches at 7 bases. The CDR3 is made up of 17 amino acids. The V gene end was trimmed by 2 bases and the J gene end by 4 bases; junction bases not matched to a gene: 13. CDR1 is MDHEN, CDR2 SYDVKM, per germline. Here the CDR3 DNA reads TGTGCCAGCAGTTTAGACTTGTCAGGGGGTCGAATCTATGGCTACACCTTC. Translated, it gives CASSLDLSGGRIYGYTF.

This clone has only a few counts. The rearrangement links TRBV6-5 to TRBJ1-1, with D unclear. This CDR3 has 13 amino acids. Trimming cost V 0 bases and J 11 bases, with 13 bases left between them. The germline gives CDR1 MNHEY, CDR2 SVGAGI. Written as DNA, the CDR3 is TGTGCCAGCAGTTACTCGACCCCACGGGAGGCTTTCTTT. Its translation is CASSYSTPREAFF.

The chain employs TRBV7-9 and TRBJ2-7; D may be TRBD2 (5 bases). Between the trimmed V and J ends, which lost 5 bases and 2 bases, there was a span of 13 bases. CDR1 is SEHNR, CDR2 FQNEAQ, per germline (reference sequence). The CDR3 extends over 14 amino acids. This CDR3 is CASSRVGSAYEQYF. The CDR3 DNA reads as TGTGCCAGCAGCCGGGTGGGTAGCGCCTACGAGCAGTACTTC.

This chain connects TRBV5-4 to TRBJ2-1; 9 bases map to TRBD2. The ends lost 4 bases at V and 5 bases at J; junction bases unmatched: 19. The V gene's germline CDR1 is SGHNT and CDR2 YYREEE (reference sequence). The CDR3 has 19 residues. CDR3 coding DNA: TGTGCCAGCAGCCCACCCCCCCTCGGGCGGGGGGGTGGGGACAATGAGCAGTTCTTC. This translates into CASSPPPLGRGGGDNEQFF.

The chain links TRBV5-4 to TRBJ2-7; TRBD2 matches 9 bases. Germline values: CDR1 SGHNT, CDR2 YYREEE (reference sequence). The CDR3 sequence is 15 residues long. With V trimmed by 0 bases and J by 3 bases, 4 bases remained unmatched. The CDR3 DNA reads TGTGCCAGCAGCTTGGAGTTTAGCGGGAGCTACGAGCAGTACTTC. It yields the protein CASSLEFSGSYEQYF.

There are a few counts of this clone. Sequence at one end of the junction differs from germline and may be a read error. The chain is built from TRBV18 and TRBJ2-1; D is possibly TRBD2 (6 bases). This CDR3 spans 13 amino acids. Per germline, CDR1 KGHSH and CDR2 LQKENI. This CDR3 is CASSPQEGNEQFF. For the CDR3, the DNA is TGTGCCAGCTCCCCACAGGAGGGCAATGAGCAGTTCTTC. Full variable domain (outside the CDR3, taken from reference TRBV18 and TRBJ2-1): NAGVMQNPRHLVRRRGQEARLRCSPMKGHSHVYWYRQLPEEGLKFMVYLQKENIIDESGMPKERFSAEFPKEGPSILRIQQVVRGDSAAYFCASSPQEGNEQFFGPGTRLTVL.

With respect to this clone: A much more abundant neighbour one base away suggests this may be a read error. Other DNA sequences in this sample translate to the same CDR3. The chain links TRBV19 to TRBJ1-1; 9 positions agree with TRBD1. CDR3 length equals 15 residues. J was trimmed by 1 base and V by 4 bases; bases with no gene match: 4. Germline values: CDR1 LNHDA, CDR2 SQIVND (reference sequence). The CDR3 DNA follows: TGTGCCAGTAGTAGACCGGGACAGGGGAACACTGAAGCTTTCTTT. The encoded protein is CASSRPGQGNTEAFF.

The count of this clone is one. The chain has TRBV11-1 and TRBJ2-7, with TRBD1 identical over 8 bases. This CDR3 has 14 amino acids. V shed 5 bases and J 4 bases; nucleotides not matched to a gene: 7. The V gene's germline CDR1 is SGHAT and CDR2 FQDESV (reference sequence). CDR3 DNA sequence: TGTGCCAGCAGCGGCCGGGACAGGCGGTACGAGCAGTACTTC. This codes for CASSGRDRRYEQYF.

Concerning this clone: One end of the junction is discordant with germline, which a read error may explain. The chain carries TRBV19 and TRBJ2-2, with 10 nucleotides matching TRBD2. There are 16 residues in the CDR3. Germline V CDR1 and CDR2: LNHDA, SQIVND (reference sequence). The CDR3 nucleotides read TGTGCCAGTAGTCTAGATTCCGGGACTAGCGCCGGGGAGCTGTTTTTT. It codes for CASSLDSGTSAGELFF.

This chain joins TRBV10-3 and TRBJ1-2; TRBD1 is a possible D gene (5 bases). This CDR3 region has 14 residues. Germline assignment: CDR1 ENHRY and CDR2 SYGVKD. Trimming removed 6 bases at V and 4 bases at J, with 15 bases between. CDR3 amino acids: CAISEGPILYGYTF. The CDR3 DNA reads as TGTGCCATCAGCGAGGGGCCCATCCTCTATGGCTACACCTTC.

This clone occurred a few times. The CDR3 spells CASSLVVAAGEQYF. Written as DNA, the CDR3 is TGTGCCAGCAGTTTAGTCGTAGCGGCAGGCGAGCAGTACTTC. This chain links TRBV28 with TRBJ2-7; a possible D gene is TRBD2 (6 bases). There are 14 residues in the CDR3. Trimming cost V 2 bases and J 6 bases, with 14 bases left between them. CDR1 is MDHEN and CDR2 is SYDVKM in the germline V gene.

The chain uses TRBV4-3 and TRBJ2-1; 9 positions match TRBD2. The germline V gene has CDR1 LGHNA and CDR2 YSLEER. CDR3 length: 16 residues. The J segment lost 9 bases and the V segment lost 0 bases, leaving 9 bases of the junction unmatched. CDR3 region: CASSQDPAGGLSEQFF. CDR3 nucleotide sequence: TGCGCCAGCAGCCAAGATCCCGCGGGAGGGCTAAGTGAGCAGTTCTTC.

The rearrangement joins TRBV4-3 to TRBJ2-7; perhaps TRBD1 as D (6 bases). Germline V gene lookup returns CDR1 LGHNA and CDR2 YSLEER. This CDR3 comprises 15 residues. Trimming stripped 0 bases from V and 5 bases from J, with 14 bases between. CDR3 region: CASSQDQGKHHEQYF. CDR3 bases: TGCGCCAGCAGCCAAGATCAGGGGAAGCACCACGAGCAGTACTTC.

V usage is TRBV12-3 or TRBV12-4 and J usage is TRBJ1-5, with 7 bases that match TRBD1. The CDR3 is 13 amino acids. Germline trimming cut 6 bases from V and 7 bases from J; bases unmatched to any gene: 6. This CDR3 reads CASRSTGEQPQHF. In DNA, the CDR3 is TGTGCCAGCAGGAGTACAGGGGAACAGCCCCAGCATTTT.

This chain connects TRBV7-2 to TRBJ2-7, with 13 bases fitting TRBD2. Germline V gene lookup returns CDR1 SGHTA and CDR2 FQGNSA. The junction had 5 bases not matched to a gene; V was cut back by 4 bases and J by 5 bases. CDR3 size: 15 residues. CDR3 protein: CASSSGLAGVDEQYF. CDR3 DNA: TGTGCCAGCAGCTCCGGACTAGCGGGAGTGGACGAGCAGTACTTC.

The gene calls are TRBV6-1 and TRBJ1-2, with TRBD1 matching over 8 bases. The J segment lost 8 bases and the V segment lost 2 bases, leaving 10 bases of the junction unmatched. CDR1 is MNHNS, CDR2 SASEGT, per germline. This CDR3 has 15 amino acids. The CDR3 loop is CASSERGTGRVGYTF. CDR3 sequence (DNA): TGTGCCAGCAGTGAAAGAGGGACAGGACGAGTGGGCTACACCTTC.

This clone has a single count. The genes are TRBV6-5 and TRBJ1-4; maybe TRBD1 (5 bases). Germline CDR1 MNHEY, CDR2 SVGAGI. V dropped 11 bases and J dropped 2 bases, with 15 bases sitting between them. The CDR3 has 14 amino acids. As DNA, the CDR3 is TGTGCCTCCTCGAGGGGAGGTACTAATGAAAAACTGTTTTTT. Residues: CASSRGGTNEKLFF.

The gene calls are TRBV9 and TRBJ2-5, with a tentative D call TRBD1 (6 bases). Deletions cut 3 bases from V and 7 bases from J, with 13 bases between. Germline CDR1 reads SGDLS; CDR2 reads YYNGEE. CDR3 length: 13 amino acids. CDR3: CASSGLGARTQYF. CDR3 nucleotide sequence: TGTGCCAGCAGCGGCCTGGGGGCACGGACCCAGTACTTC.

The gene calls are TRBV2 and TRBJ1-1, with 8 nucleotides matching TRBD1. Germline V gene sequence: CDR1 SNHLY, CDR2 FYNNEI. With V trimmed by 6 bases and J by 1 base, 4 bases remained unmatched. This CDR3 is 14 amino acids long. Written as DNA, the CDR3 is TGTGCCAGCAGAATGGGACAGGCGAACACTGAAGCTTTCTTT. Encoded protein: CASRMGQANTEAFF.

The chain carries TRBV19 and TRBJ1-6; 9 bases are shared with TRBD1. The germline gives CDR1 LNHDA, CDR2 SQIVND (reference sequence). The CDR3 runs to 15 residues. V lost 6 bases and J lost 12; bases outside the gene matches: 12. The CDR3, as DNA: TGTGCCAGTAGAACGGGACAGGGACCGGTTGAACCCCTCCACTTT. Protein sequence: CASRTGQGPVEPLHF. The whole variable domain, remainder taken from reference TRBV19 and TRBJ1-6, is DGGITQSPKYLFRKEGQNVTLSCEQNLNHDAMYWYRQDPGQGLRLIYYSQIVNDFQKGDIAEGYSVSREKKESFPLTVTSAQKNPTAFYLCASRTGQGPVEPLHFGNGTRLTVT.

This clone was detected only once. This rearrangement joins TRBV30 to TRBJ2-4, with TRBD2 matching 7 bases. The V segment lost 5 bases and the J segment 6 bases; nucleotides outside the gene matches: 4. Germline loops: CDR1 GTSNPN, CDR2 SVGIG (reference sequence). This CDR3 has 12 residues. Here the CDR3 DNA reads TGTGCCTGGGTCCCGGGGGGAAACATTCAGTACTTC. Its protein product is CAWVPGGNIQYF.

This clone was counted once. This chain links TRBV5-1 with TRBJ2-1; TRBD2 might be the D (5 bases). Germline CDR1 reads SGHRS; CDR2 reads YFSETQ. The CDR3 covers 15 residues. Trimming took 1 base from V and 7 from J, leaving 15 bases between them. DNA of the CDR3: TGCGCCAGCAGCTTGATTGCTGGTAGCGTGAATGAGCAGTTCTTC. As protein: CASSLIAGSVNEQFF.

The chain combines TRBV5-1 with TRBJ2-3; 10 positions agree with TRBD2. The CDR3 is 14 amino acids. Germline V CDR1 and CDR2: SGHRS, YFSETQ. J gave up 5 bases and V 7 bases, and 7 bases lay outside the gene matches. This CDR3 reads CASSPTSGIDTQYF. The CDR3 nucleotides read TGCGCCAGCTCACCCACTAGCGGGATAGATACGCAGTATTTT. Looking up the rest from reference TRBV5-1 and TRBJ2-3 gives the full variable domain: KAGVTQTPRYLIKTRGQQVTLSCSPISGHRSVSWYQQTPGQGLQFLFEYFSETQRNKGNFPGRFSGRQFSNSRSEMNVSTLELGDSALYLCASSPTSGIDTQYFGPGTRLTVL.

This clone was detected only a few times. The rearrangement uses TRBV5-1 and TRBJ2-5; TRBD1 matches at 9 bases. CDR3 length: 16 amino acids. Germline loops: CDR1 SGHRS, CDR2 YFSETQ. The V and J ends lost 1 base and 3 bases, in that order; junction bases with no gene match: 7. CDR3 sequence reads: CASSLSLGQGEETQYF. In DNA form, the CDR3 reads TGCGCCAGCAGCTTGTCATTGGGACAGGGAGAAGAGACCCAGTACTTC.

This chain links TRBV29-1 with TRBJ2-7, with 11 bases lining up with TRBD2. CDR1 SQVTM and CDR2 ANQGSEA come from the germline V gene. The CDR3 runs 15 residues. Trimming took 6 bases from V and 6 from J; bases not matched to a gene: 13. The CDR3 spells CSVGGVLAGGSEQYF. The CDR3 region has the DNA TGCAGCGTGGGGGGGGTGCTAGCGGGAGGTTCCGAGCAGTACTTC.

This chain connects TRBV19 to TRBJ1-2, with D tentatively TRBD1 (6 bases). Trimming shortened V by 7 bases and J by 8 bases, and 20 bases separated the two germline ends. CDR1 LNHDA and CDR2 SQIVND come from the germline V gene (reference sequence). This CDR3 is built from 14 residues. This chain's CDR3 is CASTTRRQGQGYTF. In DNA, the CDR3 is TGTGCCAGTACCACCCGGCGGCAGGGGCAGGGCTACACCTTC.

This chain joins TRBV6-5 and TRBJ1-2; 8 nucleotides agree with TRBD1. CDR1 is MNHEY, CDR2 SVGAGI, per germline. The CDR3 covers 14 residues. V gave up 5 bases and J gave up 7 bases; unmatched junction bases: 9. The CDR3 reads CASSHPDRAGGYTF. DNA of the CDR3: TGTGCCAGCAGTCACCCGGACAGGGCAGGTGGCTACACCTTC.

This chain links TRBV9 with TRBJ1-2; D is possibly TRBD1 (5 bases). Deletions cut 4 bases from V and 6 bases from J, with 13 bases between. The CDR3 extends over 13 amino acids. Germline CDR1 SGDLS, CDR2 YYNGEE. Written as DNA, the CDR3 is TGTGCCAGCAGCTCTATTTCAGGGAATGGCTACACCTTC. Its protein is CASSSISGNGYTF.

This chain joins TRBV28 and TRBJ2-2; 12 nucleotides match TRBD2. The V gene's germline CDR1 is MDHEN and CDR2 SYDVKM. With V trimmed by 7 bases and J by 0 bases, 12 bases remained unmatched. The CDR3 is 19 residues long. This CDR3 reads CASIATSGSPNSNTGELFF. In nucleotides, the CDR3 is TGTGCCAGCATCGCGACTAGCGGGAGCCCGAACTCGAACACCGGGGAGCTGTTTTTT.